A single T cell receptor beta chain is shown here with its context. What it binds is unknown. This entry belongs to a study of vaccination effects on CD4 cells after COVID-19. Study as a whole: Samples collected post-vaccine were obtained a median of 72 days after the second dose.

Trimming took off 1 base at V and 4 bases at J, with 10 bases between the two ends. CDR3 length equals 14 residues. Germline V CDR1 and CDR2: KGHSH, LQKENI. Assay used: immunoSEQ multiplex PCR; TCRdb lists only in-frame clones, some missing. The table has tens of thousands of clones, 55% to 85% seen once. Sequencing was preceded by expansion of antigen-specific CD4+ T cells with viral peptide pools in the ViraFEST assay. Following a 10-day culture, CD4+ T cells were purified. Participants completed two doses of the BNT162b2 or mRNA-1273 vaccine. Supplemented with 9.5 to 10 IU/ml IL-2 and 10 ug/ml peptides, a few million PBMC per well were kept in culture.

This receptor was identified in a human donor who received a COVID-19 vaccine. This sample comprised CD4+ T cells from PBMCs cultured with HCoV-229E spike peptides, obtained after COVID-19 vaccination. This chain joins TRBV18 and TRBJ1-2; D call uncertain. CDR3: CASSPLNGAYGYTF. CDR3 nucleotide sequence: TGTGCCAGCTCACCACTGAACGGAGCCTATGGCTACACCTTC.